The clone carrying this TCR beta chain was seen a few times. The data were taken from a study of T cells after yellow fever vaccination. This CDR3 comprises 17 residues. CDR1 and CDR2 from the germline V gene are SGHTA and FQGTGA. J lost 4 bases, V lost 4 bases, and 10 bases had no gene match. MiXCR, applied by TCRdb to the 5' RACE reads, yields one record per CDR3 protein. The table shows some 220,000 distinct CDR3 sequences, with 2.5% to 3.5% occurring only once. The origin of this receptor is a man between 18 and 29 years old who received the YFV17D yellow fever vaccine. This rearrangement joins TRBV7-3 to TRBJ2-1; the match to TRBD2 covers 10 bases. The specimen was CD4+ T cells sorted from PBMCs, collected 10 days after the yellow fever booster vaccination. This CDR3 is CASSSDRTSGAYNEQFF. The CDR3 DNA reads as TGTGCCAGCAGCTCCGATCGAACTAGCGGGGCGTACAATGAGCAGTTCTTC.